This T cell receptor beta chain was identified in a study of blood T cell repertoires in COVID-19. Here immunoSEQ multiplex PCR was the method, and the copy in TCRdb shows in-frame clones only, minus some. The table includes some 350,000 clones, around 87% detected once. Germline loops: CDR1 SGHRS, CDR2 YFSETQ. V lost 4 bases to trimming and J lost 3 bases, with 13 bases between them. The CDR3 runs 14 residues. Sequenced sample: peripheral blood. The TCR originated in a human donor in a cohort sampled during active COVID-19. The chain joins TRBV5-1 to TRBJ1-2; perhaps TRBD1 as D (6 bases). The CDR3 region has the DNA TGCGCCAGCAGCGAGGGGCAGGGGCACTATGGCTACACCTTC. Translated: CASSEGQGHYGYTF.